These 19 T cell receptor beta chains originate from one sample sequenced in a study of neoadjuvant anti-PD-1 for oral cavity cancer. Sample time point: after neoadjuvant nivolumab, at surgical resection. Measured with immunoSEQ multiplex PCR; TCRdb has only the in-frame clones, and not every one. This table holds fewer than 90,000 clones, 70% to 90% found once. The source was PBMCs, collected after nivolumab (anti-PD-1) treatment. The receptors derive from a person aged 35-79 years with oral cavity squamous cell carcinoma.

This clone was seen a few times. This rearrangement joins TRBV25-1 to TRBJ1-2, with D possibly being TRBD1 (6 bases). Germline CDR1 and CDR2: MGHDK and SYGVNS. Trimming removed 4 bases from V and 7 bases from J, with 10 bases in between. The CDR3 spans 12 residues. The CDR3 DNA reads TGTGCCAGCAGTGCAGGGGTCATTGGCTACACCTTC. It is translated as CASSAGVIGYTF.

In its sample, this clone was seen once. This chain uses TRBV19 with TRBJ1-2, with 12 bases fitting TRBD1. The CDR3 contains 14 residues. Germline V lookup: CDR1 LNHDA, CDR2 SQIVND (reference sequence). V shed 5 bases, J shed 7 bases, and the junction held 5 bases outside the gene matches. The CDR3 spells CASSPGQGAGGYTF. Here the CDR3 DNA reads TGTGCCAGTAGTCCGGGACAGGGGGCCGGTGGCTACACCTTC.

V usage is TRBV10-3 and J usage is TRBJ2-1, with TRBD2 identical over 8 bases. V shed 3 bases and J 9 bases; nucleotides not matched to a gene: 4. Germline CDR1 ENHRY, CDR2 SYGVKD. This CDR3 contains 13 residues. CDR3 loop: CAISDRLAPEQFF. CDR3 nucleotide sequence: TGTGCCATCAGTGACCGACTAGCGCCTGAGCAGTTCTTC.

J is TRBJ2-1 and V is TRBV7-6; 13 bases align to TRBD2. The V gene's germline CDR1 is SGHVS and CDR2 FNYEAQ. The CDR3 has 17 residues. After removal of 5 bases from V and 5 bases from J, the junction contained 9 bases not matched to a gene. In DNA, the CDR3 is TGTGCCAGCAGCCCGTGGGGACTAGCGGGAACTCACAATGAGCAGTTCTTC. The encoded protein is CASSPWGLAGTHNEQFF.

J is TRBJ1-1 and V is TRBV19, with D perhaps TRBD1 (6 bases). The CDR3 totals 14 residues. Germline values: CDR1 LNHDA, CDR2 SQIVND (reference sequence). Trimming took off 5 bases at V and 6 bases at J, with 16 bases between the two ends. The CDR3 coding sequence is TGTGCCAGTAGTCATGTTACAGGGACGGCTGAAGCTTTCTTT. Translating gives CASSHVTGTAEAFF.

V is TRBV19 and J is TRBJ2-2; unclear D gene. The germline gives CDR1 LNHDA, CDR2 SQIVND (reference sequence). Trimming took off 3 bases at V and 1 base at J, with 9 bases between the two ends. The CDR3 sequence is 15 residues long. The CDR3 sequence: CASSISFLNTGELFF. For the CDR3, the DNA is TGTGCCAGTAGTATCAGCTTTTTGAACACCGGGGAGCTGTTTTTT.

This clone has just a few counts. The chain is built from TRBV29-1 and TRBJ2-2; TRBD2 is a possible D gene (6 bases). The germline V and J ends were trimmed by 4 bases and 6 bases, with 9 bases remaining between them. CDR1 SQVTM and CDR2 ANQGSEA come from the germline V gene. The CDR3 covers 12 residues. CDR3 coding DNA: TGCAGCGTTGGCGGGGACGCCGGGGAGCTGTTTTTT. Its translation: CSVGGDAGELFF.

The rearrangement links TRBV19 to TRBJ1-2; 8 bases match TRBD1. The CDR3 is made up of 15 amino acids. Germline V gene lookup returns CDR1 LNHDA and CDR2 SQIVND (reference sequence). Trimming at V came to 5 bases and at J to 0 bases, leaving 5 bases not matched to a gene. The chain's CDR3 is CASSPGQGANYGYTF. The CDR3 coding sequence is TGTGCCAGTAGTCCCGGACAGGGAGCTAACTATGGCTACACCTTC. The full variable domain, in which reference TRBV19 and TRBJ1-2 provide the parts outside the CDR3, is DGGITQSPKYLFRKEGQNVTLSCEQNLNHDAMYWYRQDPGQGLRLIYYSQIVNDFQKGDIAEGYSVSREKKESFPLTVTSAQKNPTAFYLCASSPGQGANYGYTFGSGTRLTVV.

The chain is built from TRBV5-1 and TRBJ2-6, with D perhaps being TRBD1 or TRBD2 (5 bases each). Deletions cut 2 bases from V and 0 bases from J, with 12 bases between. The CDR3 covers 17 residues. Germline-derived CDR1 and CDR2 are SGHRS and YFSETQ. In DNA, the CDR3 is TGCGCCAGCAGCTTAGAGGGGTCTTACTCTGGGGCCAACGTCCTGACTTTC. This sequence encodes CASSLEGSYSGANVLTF. Full variable domain (rest looked up from reference TRBV5-1 and TRBJ2-6): KAGVTQTPRYLIKTRGQQVTLSCSPISGHRSVSWYQQTPGQGLQFLFEYFSETQRNKGNFPGRFSGRQFSNSRSEMNVSTLELGDSALYLCASSLEGSYSGANVLTFGAGSRLTVL.

The chain employs TRBV5-6 and TRBJ2-1; 9 bases agree with TRBD2. V was clipped by 4 bases and J by 10 bases; unmatched bases: 12. This CDR3 region has 15 residues. Germline CDR1 and CDR2: SGHDT and YYEEEE. Here the CDR3 reads CASSQAGLAWGEQFF. For the CDR3, the DNA is TGTGCCAGCAGCCAAGCGGGACTAGCATGGGGGGAGCAGTTCTTC.

The V gene is TRBV27, the J gene TRBJ2-5; 13 positions match TRBD2. Germline loops: CDR1 MNHEY, CDR2 SMNVEV (reference sequence). V gave up 3 bases and J gave up 4 bases; unmatched junction bases: 2. The CDR3 runs to 15 residues. The CDR3 sequence: CASSFGLAGVETQYF. The CDR3 nucleotides read TGTGCCAGCAGTTTCGGACTAGCGGGAGTAGAGACCCAGTACTTC.

The chain is built from TRBV30 and TRBJ2-1, with D hard to call. The CDR3 consists of 12 residues. CDR1 and CDR2 (germline): GTSNPN, SVGIG (reference sequence). Trimming removed 0 bases at V and 9 bases at J, with 9 bases between. The CDR3 DNA sequence: TGTGCCTGGAGTGTACTTGGCAGTGAGCAGTTCTTC. Encoded protein: CAWSVLGSEQFF.

In its sample, this clone was seen once. The gene calls are TRBV5-1 and TRBJ2-4; 8 bases match TRBD1. Per the germline V gene, CDR1 is SGHRS and CDR2 is YFSETQ. This CDR3 has 14 amino acids. Unmatched junction bases numbered 7, after V lost 4 bases and J lost 7 bases. As DNA, the CDR3 is TGCGCCAGCAGCCCGGACCAGGGGGCGAACATTCAGTACTTC. Protein product: CASSPDQGANIQYF.

The CDR3, as DNA: TGTGCCAGCAGCACCGGGACTACTGGTTACGAGCAGTACTTC. This codes for CASSTGTTGYEQYF. The chain is built from TRBV7-2 and TRBJ2-7, with 7 nucleotides matching TRBD2. The trim removed 5 bases at V and 4 bases at J, leaving 8 bases unmatched. The germline gives CDR1 SGHTA, CDR2 FQGNSA. CDR3 size: 14 residues. The full variable domain, rest sourced from reference TRBV7-2 and TRBJ2-7, is GAGVSQSPSNKVTEKGKDVELRCDPISGHTALYWYRQSLGQGLEFLIYFQGNSAPDKSGLPSDRFSAERTGGSVSTLTIQRTQQEDSAVYLCASSTGTTGYEQYFGPGTRLTVT.

This clone was picked up one time. The chain employs TRBV6-5 and TRBJ2-7; TRBD1 matches at 7 bases. The trim removed 4 bases at V and 3 bases at J, leaving 6 bases unmatched. Germline V gene data show CDR1 as MNHEY and CDR2 as SVGAGI. The CDR3 totals 14 residues. The CDR3 DNA reads as TGTGCCAGCAGTTTAGAGACAGGGCTCTACGAGCAGTACTTC. Its protein is CASSLETGLYEQYF.

This chain uses TRBV6-1 with TRBJ2-7, with 9 bases aligning to TRBD1. This CDR3 spans 14 amino acids. The germline gives CDR1 MNHNS, CDR2 SASEGT. The ends lost 4 bases at V and 2 bases at J; junction bases unmatched: 3. The CDR3 DNA follows: TGTGCCAGCAGTGGGGACAGGGCCCCCTACGAGCAGTACTTC. It codes for CASSGDRAPYEQYF.

The chain links TRBV10-3 to TRBJ2-5; D gene unclear. CDR1 is ENHRY and CDR2 is SYGVKD in the germline V gene. Deletions cut 4 bases from V and 4 bases from J, with 4 bases between. This CDR3 contains 11 residues. The CDR3 region is CAISGGETQYF. The CDR3 DNA reads TGTGCCATCAGTGGGGGAGAGACCCAGTACTTC.

The chain employs TRBV19 and TRBJ2-1, with D uncertain. Germline values: CDR1 LNHDA, CDR2 SQIVND (reference sequence). This CDR3 is built from 14 residues. Trimming left V 3 bases short and J 6 bases short, with 12 bases between. CDR3 residues: CASSIQVASNEQFF. The CDR3 DNA is TGTGCCAGTAGTATTCAGGTAGCTTCCAATGAGCAGTTCTTC.

The chain uses TRBV28 and TRBJ1-5; 9 bases align to TRBD1. This CDR3 spans 15 amino acids. Germline V gene sequence: CDR1 MDHEN, CDR2 SYDVKM. Trimming at V came to 6 bases and at J to 6 bases, leaving 9 bases not matched to a gene. This chain's CDR3 is CASSQGQGQAQPQHF. The CDR3 bases are TGTGCCAGCAGCCAAGGACAGGGGCAGGCTCAGCCCCAGCATTTT.